This TCR beta chain stems from a study of cytomegalovirus exposure and HLA in healthy donors. Germline lookup yields CDR1 MNHEY and CDR2 SVGAGI. Between the trimmed V and J ends, which lost 2 bases and 3 bases, there was a span of 11 bases. The CDR3 has 14 residues. The PCR was carried out with 60 Vbeta primers and 13 Jbeta primers. Sequencing used immunoSEQ multiplex PCR; TCRdb keeps in-frame clones, though not all of them. Among about 140,000 clones listed, over 60% were seen once. The TCR originated in a woman aged 40 to 50 in good health and CMV-seronegative. Source material: PBMCs. V and J are TRBV6-5 and TRBJ2-7; a possible D gene is TRBD1 (6 bases). CDR3 DNA: TGTGCCAGCAGTTACAATACAGGGATCTACGAGCAGTACTTC. Translated: CASSYNTGIYEQYF.